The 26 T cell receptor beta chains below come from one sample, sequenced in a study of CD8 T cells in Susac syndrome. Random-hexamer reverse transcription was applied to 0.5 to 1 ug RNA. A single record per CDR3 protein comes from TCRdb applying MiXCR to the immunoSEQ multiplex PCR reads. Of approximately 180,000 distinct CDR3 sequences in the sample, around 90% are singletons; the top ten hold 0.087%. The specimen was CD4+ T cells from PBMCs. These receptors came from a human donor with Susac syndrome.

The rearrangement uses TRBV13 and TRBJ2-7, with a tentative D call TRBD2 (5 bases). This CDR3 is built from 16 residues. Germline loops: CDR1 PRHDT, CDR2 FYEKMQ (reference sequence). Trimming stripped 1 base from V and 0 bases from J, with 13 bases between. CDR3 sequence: CASSLARRANSYEQYF. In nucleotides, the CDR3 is TGTGCCAGCAGCTTAGCTCGGCGGGCCAACTCCTACGAGCAGTACTTC. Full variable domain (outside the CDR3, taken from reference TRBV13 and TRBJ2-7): AAGVIQSPRHLIKEKRETATLKCYPIPRHDTVYWYQQGPGQDPQFLISFYEKMQSDKGSIPDRFSAQQFSDYHSELNMSSLELGDSALYFCASSLARRANSYEQYFGPGTRLTVT.

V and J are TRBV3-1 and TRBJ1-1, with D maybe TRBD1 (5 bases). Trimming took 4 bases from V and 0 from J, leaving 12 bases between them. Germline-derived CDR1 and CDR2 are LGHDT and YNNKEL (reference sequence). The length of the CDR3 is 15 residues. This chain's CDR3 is CASSPYGTMNTEAFF. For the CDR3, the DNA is TGTGCCAGCAGCCCTTACGGGACCATGAACACTGAAGCTTTCTTT.

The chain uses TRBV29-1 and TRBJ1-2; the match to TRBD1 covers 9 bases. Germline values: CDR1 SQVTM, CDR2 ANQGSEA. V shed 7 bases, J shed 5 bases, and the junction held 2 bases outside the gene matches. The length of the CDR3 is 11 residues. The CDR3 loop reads CSGGQGYGYTF. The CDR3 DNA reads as TGCAGCGGAGGACAGGGGTATGGCTACACCTTC.

The CDR3 DNA reads TGTGCCAGCAGTTACTCCAGGACGCAACGACGCACAGATACGCAGTATTTT. Translating gives CASSYSRTQRRTDTQYF. V is TRBV6-5 and J is TRBJ2-3; D unclear. Germline values: CDR1 MNHEY, CDR2 SVGAGI. CDR3 length equals 17 residues. Trimming removed 0 bases from V and 1 base from J, with 14 bases in between.

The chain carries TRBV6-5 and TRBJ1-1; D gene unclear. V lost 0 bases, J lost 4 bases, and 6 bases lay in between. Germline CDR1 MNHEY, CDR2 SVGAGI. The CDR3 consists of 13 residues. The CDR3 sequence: CASSYSSATEAFF. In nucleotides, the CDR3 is TGTGCCAGCAGTTACTCCTCAGCCACTGAAGCTTTCTTT.

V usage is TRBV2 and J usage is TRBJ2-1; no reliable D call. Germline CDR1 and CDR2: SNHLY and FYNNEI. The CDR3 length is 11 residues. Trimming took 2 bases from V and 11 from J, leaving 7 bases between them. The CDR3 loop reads CASSETRKQFF. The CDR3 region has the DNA TGTGCCAGCAGTGAAACCAGGAAGCAGTTCTTC.

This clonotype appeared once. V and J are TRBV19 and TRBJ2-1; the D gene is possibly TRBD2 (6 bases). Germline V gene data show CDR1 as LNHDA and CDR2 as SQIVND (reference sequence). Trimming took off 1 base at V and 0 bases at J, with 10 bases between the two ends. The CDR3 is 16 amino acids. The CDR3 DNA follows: TGTGCCAGTAGTATAGTTGGGGGGAGCTCCTACAATGAGCAGTTCTTC. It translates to CASSIVGGSSYNEQFF.

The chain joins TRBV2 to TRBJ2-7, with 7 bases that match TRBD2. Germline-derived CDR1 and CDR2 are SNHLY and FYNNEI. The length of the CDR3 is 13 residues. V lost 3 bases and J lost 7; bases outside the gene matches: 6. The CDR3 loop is CASSEDRGGEQYF. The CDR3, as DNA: TGTGCCAGCAGTGAGGACCGGGGAGGGGAGCAGTACTTC.

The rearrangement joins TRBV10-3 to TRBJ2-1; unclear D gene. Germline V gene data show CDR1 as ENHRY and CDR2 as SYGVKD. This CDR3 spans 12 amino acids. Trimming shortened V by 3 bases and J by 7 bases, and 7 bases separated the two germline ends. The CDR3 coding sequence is TGTGCCATCAGTGATAACGGGAATGAGCAGTTCTTC. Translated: CAISDNGNEQFF.

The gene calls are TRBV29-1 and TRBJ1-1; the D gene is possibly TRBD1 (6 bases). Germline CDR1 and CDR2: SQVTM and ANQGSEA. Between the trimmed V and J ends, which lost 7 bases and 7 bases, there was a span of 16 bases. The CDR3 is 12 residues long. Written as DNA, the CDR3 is TGCAGCGCCCAGTCGGACAGCCATGAAGCTTTCTTT. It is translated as CSAQSDSHEAFF.

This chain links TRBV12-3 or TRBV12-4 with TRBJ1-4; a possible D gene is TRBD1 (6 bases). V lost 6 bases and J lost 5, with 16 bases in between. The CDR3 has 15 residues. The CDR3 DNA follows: TGTGCCAGCAGCAAACACGGGACACGAAATGAAAAACTGTTTTTT. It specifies CASSKHGTRNEKLFF.

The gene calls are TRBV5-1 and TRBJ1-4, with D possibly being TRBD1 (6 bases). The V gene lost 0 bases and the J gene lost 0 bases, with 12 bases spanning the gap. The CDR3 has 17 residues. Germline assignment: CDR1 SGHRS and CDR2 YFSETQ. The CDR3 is CASSLETGSATNEKLFF. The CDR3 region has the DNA TGCGCCAGCAGCTTGGAAACAGGGTCTGCAACTAATGAAAAACTGTTTTTT.

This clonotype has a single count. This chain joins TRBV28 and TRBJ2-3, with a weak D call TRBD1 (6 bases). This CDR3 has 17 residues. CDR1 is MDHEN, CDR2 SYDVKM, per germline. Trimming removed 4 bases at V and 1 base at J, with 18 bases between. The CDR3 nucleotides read TGTGCCAGCAGTTCCACAGGGAAGGGGAAGGGCACAGATACGCAGTATTTT. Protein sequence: CASSSTGKGKGTDTQYF.

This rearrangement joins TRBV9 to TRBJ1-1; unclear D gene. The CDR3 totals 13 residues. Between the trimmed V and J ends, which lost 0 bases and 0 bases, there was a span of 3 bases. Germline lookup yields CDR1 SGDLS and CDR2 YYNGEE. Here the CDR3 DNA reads TGTGCCAGCAGCGTAGTTATGAACACTGAAGCTTTCTTT. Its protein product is CASSVVMNTEAFF.

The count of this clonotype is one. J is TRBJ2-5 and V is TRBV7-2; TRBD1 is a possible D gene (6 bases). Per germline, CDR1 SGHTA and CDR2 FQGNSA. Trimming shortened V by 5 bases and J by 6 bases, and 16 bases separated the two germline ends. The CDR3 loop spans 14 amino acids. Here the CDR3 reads CASSPWDNGKTQYF. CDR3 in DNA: TGTGCCAGCAGCCCCTGGGACAACGGGAAGACCCAGTACTTC. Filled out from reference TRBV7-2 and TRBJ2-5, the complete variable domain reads GAGVSQSPSNKVTEKGKDVELRCDPISGHTALYWYRQSLGQGLEFLIYFQGNSAPDKSGLPSDRFSAERTGGSVSTLTIQRTQQEDSAVYLCASSPWDNGKTQYFGPGTRLLVL.

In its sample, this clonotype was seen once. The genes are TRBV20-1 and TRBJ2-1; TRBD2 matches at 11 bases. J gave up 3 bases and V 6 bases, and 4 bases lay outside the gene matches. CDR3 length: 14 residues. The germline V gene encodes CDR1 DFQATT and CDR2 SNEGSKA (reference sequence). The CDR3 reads CSASGTSGYNEQFF. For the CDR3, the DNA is TGCAGTGCCAGCGGGACTAGCGGCTACAATGAGCAGTTCTTC.

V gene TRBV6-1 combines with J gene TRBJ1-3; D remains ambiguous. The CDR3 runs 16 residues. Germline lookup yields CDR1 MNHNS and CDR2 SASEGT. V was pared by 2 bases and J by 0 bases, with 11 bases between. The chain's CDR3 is CASSENPANSGNTIYF. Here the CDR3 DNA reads TGTGCCAGCAGTGAAAACCCAGCTAACTCTGGAAACACCATATATTTT.

The CDR3 bases are TGTGCCAGCAGCCAAGATAGGGGGTCAGCGGAAAAACTGTTTTTT. Amino acids: CASSQDRGSAEKLFF. The chain has TRBV4-2 and TRBJ1-4; D is possibly TRBD1 (6 bases). The CDR3 runs to 15 residues. From germline, CDR1 is LGHNA and CDR2 YNFKEQ. Trimming took 0 bases from V and 8 from J, leaving 13 bases between them.

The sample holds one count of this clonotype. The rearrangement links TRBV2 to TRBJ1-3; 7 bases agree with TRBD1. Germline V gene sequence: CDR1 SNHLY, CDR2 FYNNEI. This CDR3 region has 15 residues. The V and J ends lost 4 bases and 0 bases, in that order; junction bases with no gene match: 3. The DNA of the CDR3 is TGTGCCAGCAGTGTCAGGGGGAGCTCTGGAAACACCATATATTTT. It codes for CASSVRGSSGNTIYF.

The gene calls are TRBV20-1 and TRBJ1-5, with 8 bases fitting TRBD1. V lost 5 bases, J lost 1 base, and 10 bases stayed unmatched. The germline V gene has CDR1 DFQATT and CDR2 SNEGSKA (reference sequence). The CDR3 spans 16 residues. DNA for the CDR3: TGCAGTGCTCGAAAATTACAGGGGGGGAGCAATCAGCCCCAGCATTTT. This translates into CSARKLQGGSNQPQHF.

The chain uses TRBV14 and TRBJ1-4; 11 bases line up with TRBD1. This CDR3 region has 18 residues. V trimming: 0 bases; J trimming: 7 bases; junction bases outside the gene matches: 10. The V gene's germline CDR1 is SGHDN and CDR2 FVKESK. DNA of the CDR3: TGTGCCAGCAGCCAAGATCGTGAGGACAGGGGGCGCGGTGAAAAACTGTTTTTT. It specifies CASSQDREDRGRGEKLFF.

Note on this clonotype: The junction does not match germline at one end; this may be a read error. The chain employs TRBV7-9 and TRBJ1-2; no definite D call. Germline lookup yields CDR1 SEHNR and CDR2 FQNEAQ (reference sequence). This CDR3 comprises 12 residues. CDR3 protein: CVSSFDQRGYTF. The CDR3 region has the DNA TGTGTCAGCAGCTTCGACCAGAGGGGCTACACCTTC.

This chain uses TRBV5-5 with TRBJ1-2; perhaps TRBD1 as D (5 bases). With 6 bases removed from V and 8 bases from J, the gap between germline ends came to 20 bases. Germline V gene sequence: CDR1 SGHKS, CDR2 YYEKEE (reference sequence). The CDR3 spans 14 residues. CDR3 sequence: CASKGDAWIVGYTF. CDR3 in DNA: TGTGCCAGCAAAGGGGATGCATGGATTGTAGGCTACACCTTC. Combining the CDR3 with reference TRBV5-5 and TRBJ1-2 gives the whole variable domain DAGVTQSPTHLIKTRGQQVTLRCSPISGHKSVSWYQQVLGQGPQFIFQYYEKEERGRGNFPDRFSARQFPNYSSELNVNALLLGDSALYLCASKGDAWIVGYTFGSGTRLTVV.

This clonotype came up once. The CDR3 DNA reads as TGTGCCAGCAGCTTAGTCGTTGGTCAGGGTATCGGGGAGCTGTTTTTT. It is translated as CASSLVVGQGIGELFF. The chain employs TRBV7-2 and TRBJ2-2; D possibly corresponds to TRBD1 (5 bases). V was trimmed by 1 base and J by 7 bases, leaving 16 bases between them. The CDR3 has 16 residues. The germline V gene has CDR1 SGHTA and CDR2 FQGNSA.

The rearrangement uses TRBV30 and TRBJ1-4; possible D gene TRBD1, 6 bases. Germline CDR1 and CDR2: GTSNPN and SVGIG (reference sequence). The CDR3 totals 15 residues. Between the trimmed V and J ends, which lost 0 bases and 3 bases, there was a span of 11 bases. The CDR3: CAWSVTPGANEKLFF. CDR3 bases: TGTGCCTGGAGTGTCACCCCAGGGGCTAATGAAAAACTGTTTTTT.

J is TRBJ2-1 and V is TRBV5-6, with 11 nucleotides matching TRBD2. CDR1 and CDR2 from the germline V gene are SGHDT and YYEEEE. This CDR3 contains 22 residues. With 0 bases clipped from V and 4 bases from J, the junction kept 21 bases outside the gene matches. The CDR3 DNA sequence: TGTGCCAGCAGCTTGGTACGCTTAACGGTAGCGGGAGGGCCTGGTGATTACAATGAGCAGTTCTTC. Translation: CASSLVRLTVAGGPGDYNEQFF.